This is a list of T cell receptor beta chains from one sample in a study of cytomegalovirus exposure and HLA in healthy donors. Here immunoSEQ multiplex PCR was the method, and the copy in TCRdb shows in-frame clones only, minus some. This table holds 100,000 or so clones, under 80% found once. The sample taken for sequencing was PBMCs. The receptors come from a woman aged 18-29 years in good health and CMV-seropositive. CDR3s include the opening cysteine and the closing phenylalanine or tryptophan. The D gene is left open where the match is weak. Only some rows state a clone size, as once, few, many or a class for expanded clones.

abundance: -
v_gene: TRBV10-3
d_gene: TRBD2
j_gene: TRBJ2-1
len: 15
CDR3aa: CAIRRDGLAGDEQFF
CDR3nt: TGTGCCATCAGGCGAGATGGACTAGCGGGAGATGAGCAGTTCTTC

abundance: -
v_gene: TRBV18
d_gene: TRBD1
j_gene: TRBJ2-4
len: 15
CDR3aa: CASSPQGAVKNIQYF
CDR3nt: TGTGCCAGCTCACCACAGGGGGCAGTCAAAAACATTCAGTACTTC

abundance: -
v_gene: TRBV7-9
d_gene: -
j_gene: TRBJ2-7
len: 15
CDR3aa: CASSLKGRGENEQYF
CDR3nt: TGTGCCAGCAGCTTAAAGGGGCGCGGGGAGAACGAGCAGTACTTC

abundance: -
v_gene: TRBV4-3
d_gene: -
j_gene: TRBJ2-7
len: 13
CDR3aa: CASSPGLGYEQYF
CDR3nt: TGCGCCAGCAGCCCGGGGTTGGGATACGAGCAGTACTTC

abundance: few
v_gene: TRBV10-3
d_gene: -
j_gene: TRBJ2-1
len: 11
CDR3aa: CAISPGDEQFF
CDR3nt: TGTGCCATCAGTCCAGGGGATGAGCAGTTCTTC

abundance: -
v_gene: TRBV7-3
d_gene: TRBD1
j_gene: TRBJ2-7
len: 15
CDR3aa: CASSLTGQGSYEQYF
CDR3nt: TGTGCCAGCAGCTTAACGGGACAGGGCTCCTACGAGCAGTACTTC

abundance: -
v_gene: TRBV7-2
d_gene: TRBD1
j_gene: TRBJ2-3
len: 15
CDR3aa: CASSLWGQSTDTQYF
CDR3nt: TGTGCCAGCAGCTTATGGGGACAGAGCACAGATACGCAGTATTTT

abundance: -
v_gene: TRBV4-1
d_gene: -
j_gene: TRBJ2-7
len: 16
CDR3aa: CASSQVVSPGSHEQYF
CDR3nt: TGCGCCAGCAGCCAAGTCGTCAGCCCTGGGAGCCACGAGCAGTACTTC

abundance: few
v_gene: TRBV5-1
d_gene: TRBD2
j_gene: TRBJ2-3
len: 16
CDR3aa: CASSLDPSGLTDTQYF
CDR3nt: TGCGCCAGCAGCTTGGATCCTAGCGGACTCACAGATACGCAGTATTTT

abundance: -
v_gene: TRBV9
d_gene: TRBD1
j_gene: TRBJ1-1
len: 15
CDR3aa: CASSVEEGQGAKAFF
CDR3nt: TGTGCCAGCAGCGTAGAAGAGGGACAGGGGGCCAAAGCTTTCTTT

abundance: -
v_gene: TRBV12-5
d_gene: -
j_gene: TRBJ2-3
len: 16
CDR3aa: CASGPGLGAVTDTQYF
CDR3nt: TGTGCTAGTGGCCCGGGGTTGGGGGCGGTAACAGATACGCAGTATTTT

abundance: -
v_gene: TRBV9
d_gene: -
j_gene: TRBJ2-7
len: 17
CDR3aa: CASSPPVRGPSSYEQYF
CDR3nt: TGTGCCAGCAGCCCCCCAGTCAGGGGTCCAAGCTCCTACGAGCAGTACTTC

abundance: -
v_gene: TRBV10-3
d_gene: TRBD1
j_gene: TRBJ1-1
len: 15
CDR3aa: CAISESGGLWSEAFF
CDR3nt: TGTGCCATCAGCGAATCAGGGGGCCTATGGTCTGAAGCTTTCTTT

abundance: once
v_gene: TRBV7-8
d_gene: TRBD1
j_gene: TRBJ1-5
len: 15
CDR3aa: CASSADRVVGQPQHF
CDR3nt: TGTGCCAGCAGCGCTGACAGGGTTGTAGGGCAGCCCCAGCATTTT

abundance: -
v_gene: TRBV11-2
d_gene: -
j_gene: TRBJ1-3
len: 16
CDR3aa: CASSLDLTTSGNTIYF
CDR3nt: TGTGCCAGCAGCTTAGATTTAACAACCTCCGGAAACACCATATATTTT

abundance: few
v_gene: TRBV6-5
d_gene: -
j_gene: TRBJ2-7
len: 12
CDR3aa: CASTSSGDEQYF
CDR3nt: TGTGCCAGCACCTCTTCGGGGGACGAGCAGTACTTC

abundance: -
v_gene: TRBV7-6
d_gene: -
j_gene: TRBJ2-3
len: 15
CDR3aa: CASSRTDLSTDTQYF
CDR3nt: TGTGCCAGCAGCCGGACTGACTTATCCACAGATACGCAGTATTTT

abundance: few
v_gene: TRBV5-1
d_gene: -
j_gene: TRBJ2-2
len: 17
CDR3aa: CASSHSTNPRNTGELFF
CDR3nt: TGCGCCAGCAGCCATTCGACTAACCCGAGGAACACCGGGGAGCTGTTTTTT

abundance: -
v_gene: TRBV10-3
d_gene: TRBD1
j_gene: TRBJ1-1
len: 14
CDR3aa: CAISGRGQNTEAFF
CDR3nt: TGTGCCATCAGTGGCAGGGGGCAGAACACTGAAGCTTTCTTT

abundance: -
v_gene: TRBV4-3
d_gene: -
j_gene: TRBJ2-1
len: 16
CDR3aa: CASSQEGSGWGNEQFF
CDR3nt: TGCGCCAGCAGCCAAGAGGGGAGCGGTTGGGGCAATGAGCAGTTCTTC

abundance: -
v_gene: TRBV29-1
d_gene: TRBD2
j_gene: TRBJ2-5
len: 11
CDR3aa: CSVQRGETQYF
CDR3nt: TGCAGCGTCCAGCGGGGCGAGACCCAGTACTTC

abundance: -
v_gene: TRBV5-1
d_gene: TRBD2
j_gene: TRBJ2-7
len: 15
CDR3aa: CASSPGTSDSYEQYF
CDR3nt: TGCGCCAGCAGCCCGGGGACTAGCGACTCCTACGAGCAGTACTTC

abundance: -
v_gene: TRBV28
d_gene: -
j_gene: TRBJ2-7
len: 19
CDR3aa: CASSLCAEVEMDRGYEQYF
CDR3nt: TGTGCCAGCAGTTTATGCGCCGAAGTCGAAATGGACAGAGGCTACGAGCAGTACTTC

abundance: -
v_gene: TRBV27
d_gene: -
j_gene: TRBJ2-2
len: 15
CDR3aa: CASSPPVAGTGELFF
CDR3nt: TGTGCCAGCAGTCCACCGGTGGCAGGTACCGGGGAGCTGTTTTTT

abundance: few
v_gene: TRBV27
d_gene: TRBD1
j_gene: TRBJ2-7
len: 13
CDR3aa: CASRLGQGSEQYF
CDR3nt: TGTGCCAGCAGACTAGGACAGGGAAGCGAGCAGTACTTC

abundance: -
v_gene: TRBV5-1
d_gene: TRBD2
j_gene: TRBJ2-1
len: 16
CDR3aa: CASSLELASSYNEQFF
CDR3nt: TGCGCCAGCAGCTTGGAACTAGCGAGCTCCTACAATGAGCAGTTCTTC

abundance: -
v_gene: TRBV29-1
d_gene: TRBD1
j_gene: TRBJ2-7
len: 13
CDR3aa: CSVEKGAPYEQYF
CDR3nt: TGCAGCGTTGAAAAGGGGGCGCCCTACGAGCAGTACTTC

abundance: few
v_gene: TRBV4-2
d_gene: -
j_gene: TRBJ1-3
len: 15
CDR3aa: CASSQDRDQADTIYF
CDR3nt: TGTGCCAGCAGCCAAGACCGGGATCAGGCGGACACCATATATTTT

abundance: -
v_gene: TRBV6-6
d_gene: TRBD1
j_gene: TRBJ1-3
len: 14
CDR3aa: CASSWDSNPNTIYF
CDR3nt: TGTGCCAGCAGCTGGGACAGCAATCCAAACACCATATATTTT

abundance: -
v_gene: TRBV7-9
d_gene: -
j_gene: TRBJ1-1
len: 12
CDR3aa: CASSPVHTEAFF
CDR3nt: TGTGCCAGCAGCCCTGTCCACACTGAAGCTTTCTTT

abundance: -
v_gene: TRBV7-3
d_gene: TRBD2
j_gene: TRBJ2-5
len: 17
CDR3aa: CASSLGGLAGGGETQYF
CDR3nt: TGTGCCAGCAGCTTAGGGGGACTAGCGGGAGGTGGGGAGACCCAGTACTTC